A single sample is the source of the 19 T cell receptor beta chains below, sequenced in a study of T cells in Graves' hyperthyroidism and ophthalmopathy. From RNA transcripts, TCR beta CDR3 regions were amplified. The TCR CDR3 was amplified in a first-round RT-PCR using the HTBI primer set. MiXCR, applied by TCRdb to the multiplex PCR reads, yields one record per CDR3 protein. The sample records around 760,000 distinct CDR3 sequences, approximately 40% being singletons. Sequences were obtained from blood. The source of these receptors is a woman between 40 and 55 years old with Graves' hyperthyroidism.

The chain links TRBV7-9 to TRBJ2-5, with a tentative D call TRBD2 (7 bases). The germline V and J ends were trimmed by 0 bases and 3 bases, with 14 bases remaining between them. In germline, CDR1 is SEHNR, CDR2 FQNEAQ (reference sequence). The CDR3 is 16 amino acids. The CDR3 is CASSLARTAGKETQYF. The CDR3 DNA reads TGTGCCAGCAGCTTAGCGCGGACAGCGGGGAAAGAGACCCAGTACTTC.

This clonotype occurred many times. The rearrangement uses TRBV10-3 and TRBJ2-2, with D uncertain. V dropped 6 bases and J dropped 1 base, with 9 bases sitting between them. The CDR3 is 14 amino acids. The V gene's germline CDR1 is ENHRY and CDR2 SYGVKD. CDR3 region: CAIRQDVNTGELFF. CDR3 in DNA: TGTGCCATCAGGCAGGACGTGAACACCGGGGAGCTGTTTTTT.

The V gene is TRBV5-1, the J gene TRBJ1-6; TRBD1 matches 8 bases. The CDR3 runs to 14 residues. V lost 4 bases and J lost 10; bases outside the gene matches: 7. From germline, CDR1 is SGHRS and CDR2 YFSETQ. CDR3 coding DNA: TGCGCCAGCAGCCTGACAGGGGTTTACTCACCCCTCCACTTT. It translates to CASSLTGVYSPLHF.

CDR3 sequence (DNA): TGTGCCATCAGTGAGAAAGTGGACAGGGGCGTTGGCTACACCTTC. Its translation: CAISEKVDRGVGYTF. The J gene is TRBJ1-2, the V gene TRBV10-3, with TRBD1 matching over 9 bases. The germline gives CDR1 ENHRY, CDR2 SYGVKD. This CDR3 is 15 amino acids long. V gave up 2 bases and J gave up 7 bases; unmatched junction bases: 8.

CDR3 in DNA: TGTGCCAGCAGTTGGACTTTTAACTATGGCTACACCTTC. Translated, it gives CASSWTFNYGYTF. The genes are TRBV6-5 and TRBJ1-2, with D unclear. Deletions cut 4 bases from V and 1 base from J, with 7 bases between. CDR1 is MNHEY, CDR2 SVGAGI, per germline. CDR3 length: 13 residues.

This clonotype has a single count. This sequence joins TRBV10-3 and TRBJ1-1; D remains ambiguous. V lost 2 bases to trimming and J lost 10 bases, with 8 bases between them. Per germline, CDR1 ENHRY and CDR2 SYGVKD. This CDR3 contains 11 residues. CDR3 loop: CAISEPGLAFF. In DNA form, the CDR3 reads TGTGCCATCAGTGAGCCCGGACTAGCTTTCTTT.

V gene TRBV7-2 combines with J gene TRBJ1-3, with D unresolved. There are 14 residues in the CDR3. In germline, CDR1 is SGHTA, CDR2 FQGNSA. V gave up 6 bases and J gave up 4 bases, with 13 bases separating them. The CDR3 loop is CASRLRVGGNTIYF. CDR3 in DNA: TGTGCCAGCAGGCTAAGAGTGGGGGGAAACACCATATATTTT. Together with reference TRBV7-2 and TRBJ1-3, the CDR3 gives the full variable domain: GAGVSQSPSNKVTEKGKDVELRCDPISGHTALYWYRQSLGQGLEFLIYFQGNSAPDKSGLPSDRFSAERTGGSVSTLTIQRTQQEDSAVYLCASRLRVGGNTIYFGEGSWLTVV.

The genes are TRBV2 and TRBJ2-6; TRBD1 might be the D (5 bases). This CDR3 spans 16 amino acids. V gave up 1 base and J gave up 0 bases, with 7 bases separating them. Germline CDR1 reads SNHLY; CDR2 reads FYNNEI. The CDR3 DNA is TGTGCCAGCAGTGAAGGGACAAGCTCTGGGGCCAACGTCCTGACTTTC. Protein product: CASSEGTSSGANVLTF.

The chain links TRBV6-6 to TRBJ1-2, with D uncertain. Germline CDR1 and CDR2: MNHNY and SVGAGI (reference sequence). Trimming removed 0 bases from V and 7 bases from J, with 15 bases in between. The CDR3 has 15 residues. CDR3 protein: CASSYSRRRERGYTF. CDR3 DNA sequence: TGTGCCAGCAGTTACTCGAGACGGAGGGAGCGTGGCTACACCTTC.

This clonotype was counted a few times. The chain combines TRBV10-3 with TRBJ2-2; D is unresolved. Trimming cost V 6 bases and J 7 bases, with 3 bases left between them. The CDR3 spans 10 residues. Germline CDR1 is ENHRY and CDR2 is SYGVKD. The CDR3 DNA sequence: TGTGCCATCAGCGACGGGGAGCTGTTTTTT. Translating it yields CAISDGELFF.

The rearrangement uses TRBV7-9 and TRBJ1-5, with 7 bases fitting TRBD1. The CDR3 is 18 residues long. Germline trimming cut 5 bases from V and 0 bases from J; bases unmatched to any gene: 13. The V gene's germline CDR1 is SEHNR and CDR2 FQNEAQ (reference sequence). The CDR3 region is CASSPIRDSHLSNQPQHF. Here the CDR3 DNA reads TGTGCCAGCAGCCCCATCCGGGACAGCCATCTTAGCAATCAGCCCCAGCATTTT.

Notes on this clonotype: It may be a read error: a sequence one base away is much more abundant. This chain connects TRBV4-3 to TRBJ1-5, with D perhaps TRBD1 (5 bases). Trimming stripped 1 base from V and 2 bases from J, with 9 bases between. The CDR3 totals 15 residues. Germline CDR1 reads LGHNA; CDR2 reads YSLEER. The CDR3 protein is CASSQVRGGNQPQHF. The CDR3 DNA sequence: TGCGCCAGCAGCCAAGTGCGGGGCGGCAATCAGCCCCAGCATTTT.

This clonotype was picked up a small number of times. This rearrangement joins TRBV7-2 to TRBJ1-3, with no clear D. The germline CDR1 and CDR2 sequences are SGHTA and FQGNSA. The CDR3 covers 15 residues. The ends were cut back, 6 bases at V and 0 bases at J, with 12 bases in the middle. The CDR3 spells CASRSLSRSGNTIYF. The DNA of the CDR3 is TGTGCCAGCAGATCGCTCAGTCGCTCTGGAAACACCATATATTTT.

This clonotype showed up just a few times. This sequence joins TRBV12-3 or TRBV12-4 and TRBJ2-7; D is tentatively TRBD1 or TRBD2 (5 bases each). CDR3 length: 13 residues. Between the trimmed V and J ends, which lost 3 bases and 6 bases, there was a span of 12 bases. CDR3 nucleotide sequence: TGTGCCAGCAGTTTCCAGACCGGGACCGAGCAGTACTTC. Translating gives CASSFQTGTEQYF.

The table lists this clonotype with many counts. The V and J genes are TRBV5-1 and TRBJ1-1; 7 bases match TRBD1. This CDR3 has 16 amino acids. The V and J ends lost 2 bases and 1 base, in that order; junction bases with no gene match: 8. Germline V gene sequence: CDR1 SGHRS, CDR2 YFSETQ. CDR3 protein: CASSFHLTGWNTEAFF. DNA for the CDR3: TGCGCCAGCAGCTTCCATCTGACAGGGTGGAACACTGAAGCTTTCTTT.

This clonotype was seen ten or more times. The V and J genes are TRBV7-9 and TRBJ1-1; TRBD1 is a possible D gene (6 bases). This CDR3 has 13 residues. Trimming took off 1 base at V and 7 bases at J, with 10 bases between the two ends. Germline CDR1 SEHNR, CDR2 FQNEAQ (reference sequence). The CDR3 DNA reads TGTGCCAGCAGCTTAGACCAGGGGCTTGAAGCTTTCTTT. This gives the protein CASSLDQGLEAFF. The full variable domain, completed using reference TRBV7-9 and TRBJ1-1, is DTGVSQNPRHKITKRGQNVTFRCDPISEHNRLYWYRQTLGQGPEFLTYFQNEAQLEKSRLLSDRFSAERPKGSFSTLEIQRTEQGDSAMYLCASSLDQGLEAFFGQGTRLTVV.

This chain uses TRBV6-2 or TRBV6-3 with TRBJ1-5; 9 nucleotides align to TRBD1. The CDR3 loop spans 13 amino acids. Germline-derived CDR1 and CDR2 are MNHEY and SVGEGT. The trim removed 4 bases at V and 5 bases at J, leaving 0 bases unmatched. CDR3 bases: TGTGCCAGCAGTTGGACAGGGGATCAGCCCCAGCATTTT. Protein sequence: CASSWTGDQPQHF.

This clonotype was observed at least ten times. Given the absence of the conserved phenylalanine or tryptophan at the CDR3 end, a read error is likely. The DNA is left out, because the CDR3 cannot be placed on it with certainty; the CDR3 is given as TCRdb lists it. V gene TRBV10-3 combines with J gene TRBJ2-6; TRBD2, the D gene given by the table, was not confirmed from the DNA. Germline values: CDR1 ENHRY, CDR2 SYGVKD. The CDR3 adds up to 9 amino acids, both ends counted. The CDR3: CATGNKLAG.

This clonotype appeared many times. The CDR3 nucleotides read TGTGCCAGCAGCTTAGGGACTGCGGGGGCCAACGTCCTGACTTTC. Encoded protein: CASSLGTAGANVLTF. The chain combines TRBV7-6 with TRBJ2-6; tentatively, D is TRBD2 (5 bases). Trimming took 1 base from V and 4 from J, leaving 8 bases between them. Germline V gives CDR1 SGHVS, CDR2 FNYEAQ. The CDR3 has 15 residues.